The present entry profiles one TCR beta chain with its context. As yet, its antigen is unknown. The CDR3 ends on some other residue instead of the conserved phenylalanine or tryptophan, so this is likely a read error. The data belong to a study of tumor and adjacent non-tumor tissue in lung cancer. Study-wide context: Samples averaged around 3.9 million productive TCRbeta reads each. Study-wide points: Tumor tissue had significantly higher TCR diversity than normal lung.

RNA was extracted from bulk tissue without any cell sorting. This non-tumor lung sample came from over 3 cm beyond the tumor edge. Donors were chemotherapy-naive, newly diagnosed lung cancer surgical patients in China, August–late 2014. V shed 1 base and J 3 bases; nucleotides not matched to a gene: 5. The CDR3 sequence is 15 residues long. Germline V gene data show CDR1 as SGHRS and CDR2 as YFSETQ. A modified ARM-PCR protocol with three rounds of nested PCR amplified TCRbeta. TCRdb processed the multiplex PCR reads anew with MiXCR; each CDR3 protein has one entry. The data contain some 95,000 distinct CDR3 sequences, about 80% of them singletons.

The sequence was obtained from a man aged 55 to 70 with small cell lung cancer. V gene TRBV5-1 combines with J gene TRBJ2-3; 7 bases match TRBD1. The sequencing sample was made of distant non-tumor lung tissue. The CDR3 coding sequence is TGCGCCAGCAGCTTGATGGGACAGATTACAGATACGCAGTATATT. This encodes CASSLMGQITDTQYI.